In this sample, the clone carrying this TCR beta chain turned up many times. Its antigen is currently unknown. The authors made cDNA by 5'RACE with 10-nucleotide random UMIs. TCRdb ran MiXCR on the 5' RACE reads and lists one entry per CDR3 protein. In the table there are 70,000 to 95,000 distinct CDR3 sequences, less than 15% of which are singletons. Specified time point: longitudinal time-point 2. Trimming removed 2 bases from V and 3 bases from J, with 14 bases in between. The CDR3 is 15 residues long. Germline-derived CDR1 and CDR2 are DFQATT and SNEGSKA (reference sequence). The data were taken from a study of neurological immune-mediated disorders. General study results and limits: Multiple sclerosis was found to have the least TCR clonal expansion, below healthy controls, and HTLV-1-associated myelopathy the most. TCR-beta repertoires seemed private in all groups, with no expanded CDR3 amino acid sequences shared.

Sequencing input: PBMCs. This chain joins TRBV20-1 and TRBJ2-1; the D gene could be TRBD1 or TRBD2 (5 bases each). This TCR was recovered from a female donor with HTLV-1-associated myelopathy (HAM/TSP). The CDR3 here is CSARKSGTRYNEQFF. The CDR3 DNA reads as TGCAGTGCTAGAAAGTCCGGGACCCGCTACAATGAGCAGTTCTTC.